This note documents a single TCR beta chain sequence. Antigen: not known. This may arise from a read error, as a much more abundant clone is one base away. The library came from three nested PCR rounds adapted from ARM-PCR protocols. TCRdb called the multiplex PCR reads again in MiXCR, with one record for every CDR3 protein. This table has roughly 44,000 distinct CDR3 sequences, 60% to 65% appearing once. This record belongs to a study of tumor and adjacent non-tumor tissue in lung cancer. This CDR3 has 15 amino acids. This sample's RNA came from whole unsorted tissue. This non-tumor lung sample came from over 3 cm beyond the tumor edge. Points from the study as a whole: Patients with more diverse tumor TCRs had worse survival.

The genes are TRBV12-3 or TRBV12-4 and TRBJ2-3; the match to TRBD2 covers 10 bases. Input material: distant non-tumor lung tissue. This clonotype was sampled from a woman aged 40 to 55 with non-small cell lung cancer. CDR3 loop: CASKRGGLPTDKQYF. The DNA for the CDR3 is TGTGCCAGCAAGCGGGGGGGCCTACCCACAGATAAGCAGTATTTT.